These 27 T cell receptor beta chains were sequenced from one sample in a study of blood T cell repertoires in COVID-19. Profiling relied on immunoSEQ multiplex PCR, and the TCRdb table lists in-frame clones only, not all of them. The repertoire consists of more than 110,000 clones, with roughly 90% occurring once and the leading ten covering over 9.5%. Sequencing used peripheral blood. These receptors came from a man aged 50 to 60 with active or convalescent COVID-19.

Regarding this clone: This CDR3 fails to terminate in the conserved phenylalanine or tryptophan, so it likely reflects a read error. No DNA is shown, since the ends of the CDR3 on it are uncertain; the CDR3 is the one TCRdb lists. The CDR3 region is CASSHRTAQI. The chain joins TRBV3-1 (or the pseudogene TRBV3-2) to TRBJ2-7; the D call TRBD1 from the table was never checked on the DNA. In germline, CDR1 is LGHDT, CDR2 YNNKEL (reference sequence). The CDR3 region is 10 residues in length, termini included.

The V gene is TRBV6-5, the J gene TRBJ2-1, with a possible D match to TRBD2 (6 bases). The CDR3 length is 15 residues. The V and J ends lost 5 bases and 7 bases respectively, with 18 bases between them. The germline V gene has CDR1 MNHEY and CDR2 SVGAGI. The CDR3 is CASSPYPSASNEQFF. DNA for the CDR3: TGTGCCAGCAGTCCGTACCCTAGCGCCTCGAATGAGCAGTTCTTC.

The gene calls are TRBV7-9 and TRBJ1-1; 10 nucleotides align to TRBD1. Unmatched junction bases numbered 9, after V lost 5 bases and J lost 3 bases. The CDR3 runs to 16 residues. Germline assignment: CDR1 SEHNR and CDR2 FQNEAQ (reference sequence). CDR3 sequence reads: CASSNDRGRGDTEAFF. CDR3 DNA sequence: TGTGCCAGCAGCAATGACAGGGGGCGCGGTGACACTGAAGCTTTCTTT.

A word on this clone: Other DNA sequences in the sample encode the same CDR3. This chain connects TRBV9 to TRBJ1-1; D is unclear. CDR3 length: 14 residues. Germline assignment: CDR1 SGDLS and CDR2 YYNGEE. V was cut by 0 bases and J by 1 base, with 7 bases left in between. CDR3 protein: CASSVGSGNTEAFF. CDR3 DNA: TGTGCCAGCAGCGTAGGGTCGGGGAACACTGAAGCTTTCTTT.

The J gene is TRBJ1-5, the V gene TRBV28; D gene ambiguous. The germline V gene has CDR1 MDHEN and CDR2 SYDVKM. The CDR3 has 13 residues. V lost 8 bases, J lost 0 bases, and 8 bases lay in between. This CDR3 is CASGANSNQPQHF. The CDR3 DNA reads TGTGCCAGCGGAGCAAATAGCAATCAGCCCCAGCATTTT.

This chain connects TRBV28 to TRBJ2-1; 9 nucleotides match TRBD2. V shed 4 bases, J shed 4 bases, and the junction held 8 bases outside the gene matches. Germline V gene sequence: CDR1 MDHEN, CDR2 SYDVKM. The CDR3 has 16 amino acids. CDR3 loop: CASSSSGTSRYNEQFF. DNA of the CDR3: TGTGCCAGCAGTTCATCCGGGACTAGCCGTTACAATGAGCAGTTCTTC.

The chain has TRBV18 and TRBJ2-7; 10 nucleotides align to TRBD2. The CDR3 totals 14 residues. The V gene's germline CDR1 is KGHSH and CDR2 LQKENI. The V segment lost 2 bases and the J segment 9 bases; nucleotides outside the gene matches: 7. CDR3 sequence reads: CASSPGLAGAAQYF. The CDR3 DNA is TGTGCCAGCTCACCAGGTCTAGCGGGAGCCGCGCAGTACTTC.

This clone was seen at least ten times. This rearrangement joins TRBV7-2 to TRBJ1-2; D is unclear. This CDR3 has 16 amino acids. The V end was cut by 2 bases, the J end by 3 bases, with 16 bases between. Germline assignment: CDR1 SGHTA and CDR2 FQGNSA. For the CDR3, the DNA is TGTGCCAGCAGCTTACCCTTAGACGACATCGACTATGGCTACACCTTC. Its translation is CASSLPLDDIDYGYTF.

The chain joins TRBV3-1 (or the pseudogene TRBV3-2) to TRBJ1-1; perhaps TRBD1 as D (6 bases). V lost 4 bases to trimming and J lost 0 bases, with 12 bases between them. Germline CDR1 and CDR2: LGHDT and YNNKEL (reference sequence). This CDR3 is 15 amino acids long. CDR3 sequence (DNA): TGTGCCAGCAGCCTGAGGGACACCATGAACACTGAAGCTTTCTTT. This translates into CASSLRDTMNTEAFF.

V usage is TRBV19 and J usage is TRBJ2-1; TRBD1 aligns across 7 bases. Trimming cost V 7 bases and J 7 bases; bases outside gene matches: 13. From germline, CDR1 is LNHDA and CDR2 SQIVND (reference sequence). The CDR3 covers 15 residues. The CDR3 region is CASTPRDSYRNEQFF. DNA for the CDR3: TGTGCCAGTACCCCTCGGGACAGCTACCGTAATGAGCAGTTCTTC.

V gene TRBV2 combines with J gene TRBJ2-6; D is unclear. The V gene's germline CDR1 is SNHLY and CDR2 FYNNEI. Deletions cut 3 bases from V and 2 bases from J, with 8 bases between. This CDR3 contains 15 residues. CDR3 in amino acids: CASSERNTGANVLTF. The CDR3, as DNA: TGTGCCAGCAGTGAGCGGAACACTGGGGCCAACGTCCTGACTTTC.

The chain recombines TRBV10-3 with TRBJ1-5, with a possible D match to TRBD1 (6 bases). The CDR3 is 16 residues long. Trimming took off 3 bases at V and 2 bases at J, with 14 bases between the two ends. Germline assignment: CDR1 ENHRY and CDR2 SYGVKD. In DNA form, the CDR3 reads TGTGCCATCAGTGACCCAGGGGTCCGGGGCAATCAGCCCCAGCATTTT. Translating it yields CAISDPGVRGNQPQHF.

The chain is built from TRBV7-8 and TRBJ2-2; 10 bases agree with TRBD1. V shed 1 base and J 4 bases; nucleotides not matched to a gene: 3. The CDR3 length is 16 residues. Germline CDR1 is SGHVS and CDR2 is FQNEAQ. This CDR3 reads CASSLGTGGTTGELFF. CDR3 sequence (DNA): TGTGCCAGCAGCTTAGGGACAGGGGGGACCACCGGGGAGCTGTTTTTT.

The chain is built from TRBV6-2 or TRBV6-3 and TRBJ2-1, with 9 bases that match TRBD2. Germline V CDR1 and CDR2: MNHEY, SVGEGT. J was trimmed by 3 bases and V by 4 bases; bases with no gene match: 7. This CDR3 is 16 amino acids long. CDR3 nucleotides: TGTGCCAGCAGTTTGGAAGCGGGAGGCTTCTACAATGAGCAGTTCTTC. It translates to CASSLEAGGFYNEQFF.

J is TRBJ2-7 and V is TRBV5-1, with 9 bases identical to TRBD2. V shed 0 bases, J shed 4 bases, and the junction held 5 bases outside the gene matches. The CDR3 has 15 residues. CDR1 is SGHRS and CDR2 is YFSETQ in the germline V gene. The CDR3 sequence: CASSLVPSGEYEQYF. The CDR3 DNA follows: TGCGCCAGCAGCTTGGTACCTAGCGGGGAATACGAGCAGTACTTC.

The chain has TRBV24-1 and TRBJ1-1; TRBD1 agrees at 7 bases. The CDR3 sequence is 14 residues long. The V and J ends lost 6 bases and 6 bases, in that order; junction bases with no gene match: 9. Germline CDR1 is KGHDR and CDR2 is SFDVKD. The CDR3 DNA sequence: TGTGCCACCAGTCCCGGGATTCAGGGGGCTGAAGCTTTCTTT. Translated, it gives CATSPGIQGAEAFF.

CDR3 protein: CASFPGQGYYTF. CDR3 DNA sequence: TGTGCCAGCTTCCCGGGACAGGGATACTACACCTTC. The chain has TRBV18 and TRBJ1-2; 9 bases are a match to TRBD1. CDR3 length equals 12 residues. V shed 7 bases, J shed 10 bases, and the junction held 7 bases outside the gene matches. Germline-derived CDR1 and CDR2 are KGHSH and LQKENI. Filled out from reference TRBV18 and TRBJ1-2, the complete variable domain reads NAGVMQNPRHLVRRRGQEARLRCSPMKGHSHVYWYRQLPEEGLKFMVYLQKENIIDESGMPKERFSAEFPKEGPSILRIQQVVRGDSAAYFCASFPGQGYYTFGSGTRLTVV.

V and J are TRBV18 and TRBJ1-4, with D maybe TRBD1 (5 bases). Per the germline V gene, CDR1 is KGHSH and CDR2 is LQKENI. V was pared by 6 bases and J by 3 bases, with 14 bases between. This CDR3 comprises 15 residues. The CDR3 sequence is CASSRQQESNEKLFF. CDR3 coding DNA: TGTGCCAGCTCGCGACAGCAGGAGTCTAATGAAAAACTGTTTTTT.

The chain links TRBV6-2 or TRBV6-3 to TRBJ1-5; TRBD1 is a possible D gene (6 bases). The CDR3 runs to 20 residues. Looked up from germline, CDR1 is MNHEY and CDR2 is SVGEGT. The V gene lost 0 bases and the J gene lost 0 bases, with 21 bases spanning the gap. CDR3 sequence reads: CASSYSMGAPTTHSNQPQHF. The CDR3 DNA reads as TGTGCCAGCAGTTACTCGATGGGGGCCCCTACGACCCATAGCAATCAGCCCCAGCATTTT.

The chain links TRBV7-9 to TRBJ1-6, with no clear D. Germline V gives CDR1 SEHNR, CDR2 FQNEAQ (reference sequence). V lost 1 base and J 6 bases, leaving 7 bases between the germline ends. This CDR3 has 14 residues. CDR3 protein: CASSLDPVNSPLHF. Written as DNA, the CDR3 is TGTGCCAGCAGCTTAGATCCAGTTAATTCACCCCTCCACTTT.

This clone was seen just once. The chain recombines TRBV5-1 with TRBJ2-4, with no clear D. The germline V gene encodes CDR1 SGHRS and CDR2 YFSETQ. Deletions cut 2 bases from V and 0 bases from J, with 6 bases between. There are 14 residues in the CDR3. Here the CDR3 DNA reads TGCGCCAGCAGCTTCACAGTAGCCAAAAACATTCAGTACTTC. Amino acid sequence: CASSFTVAKNIQYF.

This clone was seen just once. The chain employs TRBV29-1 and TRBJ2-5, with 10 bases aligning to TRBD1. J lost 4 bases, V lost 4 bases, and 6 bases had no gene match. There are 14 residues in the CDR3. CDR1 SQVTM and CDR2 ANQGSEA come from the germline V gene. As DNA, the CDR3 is TGCAGCGTTGCCCTTGGGACAGGGGCAGAGACCCAGTACTTC. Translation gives CSVALGTGAETQYF.

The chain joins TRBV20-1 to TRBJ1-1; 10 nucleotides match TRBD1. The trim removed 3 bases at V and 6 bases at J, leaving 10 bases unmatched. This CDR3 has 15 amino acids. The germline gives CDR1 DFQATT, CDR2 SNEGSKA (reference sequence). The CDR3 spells CSASRTGGGRAEAFF. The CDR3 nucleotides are TGCAGTGCTAGTCGGACAGGGGGAGGTAGAGCTGAAGCTTTCTTT.

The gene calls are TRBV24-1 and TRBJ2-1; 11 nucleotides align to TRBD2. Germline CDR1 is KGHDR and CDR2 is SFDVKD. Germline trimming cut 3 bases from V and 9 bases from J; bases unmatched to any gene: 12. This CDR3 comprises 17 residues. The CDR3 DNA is TGTGCCACCAGTGATCCCGGGACTAGCGGTCTAGGAGGTGAGCAGTTCTTC. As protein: CATSDPGTSGLGGEQFF.

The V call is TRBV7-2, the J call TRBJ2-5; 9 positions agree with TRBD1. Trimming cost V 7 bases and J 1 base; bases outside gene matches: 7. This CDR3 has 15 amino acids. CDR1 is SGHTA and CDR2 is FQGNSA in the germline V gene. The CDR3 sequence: CASNFQGQGQETQYF. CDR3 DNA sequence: TGTGCCAGCAACTTTCAGGGACAGGGCCAAGAGACCCAGTACTTC. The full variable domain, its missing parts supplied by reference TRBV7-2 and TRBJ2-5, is GAGVSQSPSNKVTEKGKDVELRCDPISGHTALYWYRQSLGQGLEFLIYFQGNSAPDKSGLPSDRFSAERTGGSVSTLTIQRTQQEDSAVYLCASNFQGQGQETQYFGPGTRLLVL.

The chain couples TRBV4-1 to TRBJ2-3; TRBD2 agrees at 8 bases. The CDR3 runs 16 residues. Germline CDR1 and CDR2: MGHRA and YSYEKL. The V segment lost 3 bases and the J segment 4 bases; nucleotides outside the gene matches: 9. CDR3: CASSQERGRGADTQYF. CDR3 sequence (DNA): TGCGCCAGCAGCCAGGAGCGGGGGCGCGGCGCAGATACGCAGTATTTT.

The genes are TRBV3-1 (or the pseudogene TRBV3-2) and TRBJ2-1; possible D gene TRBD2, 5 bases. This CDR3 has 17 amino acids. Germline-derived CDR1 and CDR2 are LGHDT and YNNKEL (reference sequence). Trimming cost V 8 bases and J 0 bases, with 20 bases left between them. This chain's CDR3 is CASSSLSRVSSYNEQFF. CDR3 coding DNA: TGTGCCAGCTCTAGCCTCTCGCGGGTGAGCTCCTACAATGAGCAGTTCTTC.